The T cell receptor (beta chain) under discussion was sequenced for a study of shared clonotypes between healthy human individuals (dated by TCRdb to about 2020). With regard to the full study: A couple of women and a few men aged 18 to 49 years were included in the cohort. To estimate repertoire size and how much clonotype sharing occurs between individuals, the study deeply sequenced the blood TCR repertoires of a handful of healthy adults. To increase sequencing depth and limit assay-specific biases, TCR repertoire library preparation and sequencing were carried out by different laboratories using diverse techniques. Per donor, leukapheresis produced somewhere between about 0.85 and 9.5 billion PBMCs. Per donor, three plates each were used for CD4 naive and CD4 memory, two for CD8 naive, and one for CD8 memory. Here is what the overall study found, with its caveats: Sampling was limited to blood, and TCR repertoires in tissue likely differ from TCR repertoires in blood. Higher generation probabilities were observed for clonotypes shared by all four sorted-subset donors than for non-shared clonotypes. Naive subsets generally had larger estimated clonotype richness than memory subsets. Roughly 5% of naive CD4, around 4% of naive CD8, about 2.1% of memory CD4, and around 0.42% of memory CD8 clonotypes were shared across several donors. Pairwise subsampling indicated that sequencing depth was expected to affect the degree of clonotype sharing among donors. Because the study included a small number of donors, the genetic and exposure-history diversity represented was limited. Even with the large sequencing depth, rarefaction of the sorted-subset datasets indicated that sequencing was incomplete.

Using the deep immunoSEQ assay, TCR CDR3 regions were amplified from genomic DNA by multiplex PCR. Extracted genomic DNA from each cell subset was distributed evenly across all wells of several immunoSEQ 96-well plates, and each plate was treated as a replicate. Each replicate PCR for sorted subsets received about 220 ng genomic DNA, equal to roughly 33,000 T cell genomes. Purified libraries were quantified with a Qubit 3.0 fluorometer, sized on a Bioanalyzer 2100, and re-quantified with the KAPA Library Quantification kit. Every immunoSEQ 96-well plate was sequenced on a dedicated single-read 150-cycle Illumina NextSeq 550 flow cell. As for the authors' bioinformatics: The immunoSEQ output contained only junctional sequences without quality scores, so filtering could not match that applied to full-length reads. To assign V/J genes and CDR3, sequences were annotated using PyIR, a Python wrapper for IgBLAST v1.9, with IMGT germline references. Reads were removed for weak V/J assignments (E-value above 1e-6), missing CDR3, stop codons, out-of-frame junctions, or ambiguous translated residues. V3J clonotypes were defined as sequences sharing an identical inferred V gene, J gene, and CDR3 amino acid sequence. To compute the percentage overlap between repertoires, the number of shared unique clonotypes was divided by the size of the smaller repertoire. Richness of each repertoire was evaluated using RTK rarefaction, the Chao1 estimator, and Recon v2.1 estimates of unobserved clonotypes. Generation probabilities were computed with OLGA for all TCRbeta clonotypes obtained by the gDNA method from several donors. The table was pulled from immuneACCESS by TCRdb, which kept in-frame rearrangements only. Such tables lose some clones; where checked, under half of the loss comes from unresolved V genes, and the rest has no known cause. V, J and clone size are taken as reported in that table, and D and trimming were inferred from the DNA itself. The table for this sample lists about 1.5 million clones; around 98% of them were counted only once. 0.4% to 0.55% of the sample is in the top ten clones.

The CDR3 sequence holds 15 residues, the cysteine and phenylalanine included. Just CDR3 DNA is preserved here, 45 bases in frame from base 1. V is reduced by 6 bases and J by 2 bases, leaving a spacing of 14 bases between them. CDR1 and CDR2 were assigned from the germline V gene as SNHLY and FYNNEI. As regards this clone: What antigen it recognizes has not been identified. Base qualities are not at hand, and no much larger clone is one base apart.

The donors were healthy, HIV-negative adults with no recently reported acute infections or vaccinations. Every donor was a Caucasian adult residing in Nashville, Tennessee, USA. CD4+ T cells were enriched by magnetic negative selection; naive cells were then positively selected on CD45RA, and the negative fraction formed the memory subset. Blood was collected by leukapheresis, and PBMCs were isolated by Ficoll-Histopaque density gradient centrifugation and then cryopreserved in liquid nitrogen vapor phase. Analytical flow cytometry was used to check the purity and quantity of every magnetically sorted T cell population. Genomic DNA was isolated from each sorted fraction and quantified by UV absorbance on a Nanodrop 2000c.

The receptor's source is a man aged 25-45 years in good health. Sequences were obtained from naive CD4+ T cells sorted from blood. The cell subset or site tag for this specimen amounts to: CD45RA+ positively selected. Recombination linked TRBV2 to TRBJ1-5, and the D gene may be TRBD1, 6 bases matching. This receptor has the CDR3 CASRQGSRGNQPQHF. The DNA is TGTGCCAGCAGACAGGGATCCAGGGGCAATCAGCCCCAGCATTTT.